This is a list of T cell receptor beta chains from one sample in a study of blood T cell repertoires in COVID-19. Generated by immunoSEQ multiplex PCR, the TCRdb table keeps only in-frame clones and is missing some. This sample has some 160,000 clones, with around 90% found just once. Input material: peripheral blood. The receptors shown here come from a woman older than 75 with COVID-19, enrolled during active disease. The CDR3 runs from the conserved cysteine through the conserved F or W. D genes are given only for firm matches. Rows give clone size only sometimes, using once, few, many, or a class for an expanded clone.

abundance	v_gene	j_gene	d_gene	CDR3nt	CDR3aa
-	TRBV5-1	TRBJ2-5	-	TGCGCCAGCAGCTTGGACGGAGGACAAGAGACCCAGTACTTC	CASSLDGGQETQYF
few	TRBV7-3	TRBJ1-1	-	TGTGCCAGCAGCCCCACGGGGGGGCAAGGCACTGAAGCTTTCTTT	CASSPTGGQGTEAFF
-	TRBV28	TRBJ2-5	-	TGTGCCAGCAGGGACTTAGAGACCCAGTACTTC	CASRDLETQYF
once	TRBV3-1/TRBV3-2	TRBJ1-4	-	TGTGCCAGCAGCCGAGTGGGGGGGCTGGAGGAAAAACTGTTTTTT	CASSRVGGLEEKLFF
-	TRBV4-1	TRBJ1-5	-	TGCGCCAGCAGCCAAGGACGAGGTGGGGGGGAGCCCCAGCATTTT	CASSQGRGGGEPQHF
-	TRBV5-1	TRBJ2-5	-	TGCGCCAGCAGCTTGGTAGGAGGGCAAGAGACCCAGTACTTC	CASSLVGGQETQYF
-	TRBV9	TRBJ2-1	TRBD2	TGTGCCAGCAGCGTAGGAGCCGGGACTAGCGGCAATGAGCAGTTCTTC	CASSVGAGTSGNEQFF
once	TRBV5-6	TRBJ1-1	TRBD1	TGTGCCAGCAGCGTGACAGGGGCGAACACTGAAGCTTTCTTT	CASSVTGANTEAFF
-	TRBV12-3/TRBV12-4	TRBJ2-1	-	TGTGCCATCTTACGACAGGAGAGTAATGAGCAGTTCTTC	CAILRQESNEQFF
-	TRBV7-8	TRBJ1-1	TRBD1	TGTGCCAGCAGACAGGGGGGGATGACTGAAGCTTTCTTT	CASRQGGMTEAFF
-	TRBV5-6	TRBJ1-2	-	TGTGCCAGCAGCAGGGGGAACTGGGGAAATAACTATGGCTACACCTTC	CASSRGNWGNNYGYTF
-	TRBV2	TRBJ2-5	TRBD2	TGTGCCAGCAGTGAAGGACTAGCGGGAGAAGAGACCCAGTACTTC	CASSEGLAGEETQYF
-	TRBV6-6	TRBJ2-6	TRBD1	TGTGCCAGCAGTCAGGGACAGGGGCGGATGTCTGGGGCCAACGTCCTGACTTTC	CASSQGQGRMSGANVLTF
once	TRBV4-1	TRBJ2-7	TRBD2	TGCGCCAGCAGCCAAGATCGTGGCGGGAGTCTTAACTACGAGCAGTACTTC	CASSQDRGGSLNYEQYF
-	TRBV27	TRBJ2-1	TRBD2	TGTGCCAGCAGTCTCAGGGGGACTAGCGGAGAGCAGTTCTTC	CASSLRGTSGEQFF
-	TRBV14	TRBJ1-2	-	TGTGCCAGCAGTCAATGGAGTCGCGACTATGGCTACACCTTC	CASSQWSRDYGYTF
-	TRBV5-1	TRBJ2-1	TRBD2	TGCGCCAGCAGCTTGGGACTAGCGTTTTCAGCGGGTTACAATGAGCAGTTCTTC	CASSLGLAFSAGYNEQFF
-	TRBV5-6	TRBJ1-1	-	TGTGCCAGCAGCCCCCCCGAAACCGGGACAAAAGCTTTCTTT	CASSPPETGTKAFF
-	TRBV7-2	TRBJ1-5	-	TGTGCCAGCAGCTTTTCGCGGGGGCCGGAGCCCCAGCATTTT	CASSFSRGPEPQHF
-	TRBV28	TRBJ1-4	-	TGTGCCAGCGGAGCAGTGAGGGCCGCTGGGGTGCGAAAACTGTTTTTT	CASGAVRAAGVRKLFF
-	TRBV5-1	TRBJ1-6	TRBD1	TGCGCCAGCAGCAGGGGACAGGGTATCGCCGGGAGTTCACCCCTCCACTTT	CASSRGQGIAGSSPLHF
-	TRBV28	TRBJ1-2	TRBD1	TGTGCCAGCAGCTCCGGGACAGGAGGACATGGCTACACCTTC	CASSSGTGGHGYTF
-	TRBV7-2	TRBJ1-2	-	TGTGCCAGCAGCTTAGGCAGGCTCTATGGCTACACCTTC	CASSLGRLYGYTF
once	TRBV6-6	TRBJ2-2	-	TGTGCCAGCAGTTACCCCCAGCGGCAACGGGGCGGGGAGCTGTTTTTT	CASSYPQRQRGGELFF
-	TRBV7-3	TRBJ1-2	-	TGTGCCAGCAGCTTAACGAGCCCCTCCCGCACACAGACCCAAGGCTACACCTTC	CASSLTSPSRTQTQGYTF
-	TRBV19	TRBJ2-5	-	TGTGCCAGTAGTTTTACAGCTCAAGAGACCCAGTACTTC	CASSFTAQETQYF
-	TRBV28	TRBJ2-1	TRBD1	TGTGCCAGCAGGGGACAGGGGCTTCGTGAGCAGTTCTTC	CASRGQGLREQFF
-	TRBV7-9	TRBJ2-5	TRBD2	TGTGCCAGCAGCACCGGGACTACCATATGGACCCAGTACTTC	CASSTGTTIWTQYF
-	TRBV28	TRBJ2-7	-	TGTGCCAGCAGTTCCCCTTCGACAGGCTGGCAGTACTTC	CASSSPSTGWQYF
-	TRBV27	TRBJ1-3	TRBD1	TGTGCCAGCCGCGGGACAGCTGGAAACACCATATATTTT	CASRGTAGNTIYF
-	TRBV2	TRBJ1-4	-	TGTGCCAGCAGGCAGGGTGAAGAAAAACTGTTTTTT	CASRQGEEKLFF
-	TRBV6-2/TRBV6-3	TRBJ1-6	TRBD1	TGTGCCAGCAGTTACGACAGGGTCCGTAGGAATTCACCCCTCCACTTT	CASSYDRVRRNSPLHF
few	TRBV6-6	TRBJ1-1	-	TGTGCCAGCAGTTACTCGGACAGTGAAGCTTTCTTT	CASSYSDSEAFF
-	TRBV28	TRBJ1-1	-	TGTGCCAGCACCCAAAGCGGCTTGGCGAGGATGAACACTGAAGCTTTCTTT	CASTQSGLARMNTEAFF
-	TRBV6-6	TRBJ1-5	TRBD1	TGTGCCAGCAGTCGGGGAAGGACAGGGGGCAGCAATCAGCCCCAGCATTTT	CASSRGRTGGSNQPQHF
-	TRBV7-2	TRBJ2-3	-	TGTGCCAGCAGCCCGGTCCAGGGGCGCACAGATACGCAGTATTTT	CASSPVQGRTDTQYF
-	TRBV7-9	TRBJ2-7	TRBD1	TGTGCCAGCAGCCCCCGGGACAGCACCTACGAGCAGTACTTC	CASSPRDSTYEQYF
-	TRBV9	TRBJ2-2	-	TGTGCCAGCAGCGTAGATCGGGACACAATCACCGGGGAGCTGTTTTTT	CASSVDRDTITGELFF
-	TRBV9	TRBJ1-1	TRBD1	TGTGCCAGCAGCGTCGCAACAGGGGGTGCTGAAGCTTTCTTT	CASSVATGGAEAFF
-	TRBV6-1	TRBJ1-2	-	TGTGCCAGCAGTGAAACACAGAACTATGGCTACACCTTC	CASSETQNYGYTF
-	TRBV3-1/TRBV3-2	TRBJ2-7	TRBD2	TGTGCCAGCAGCCAAGGAGCGGGAGCACCCTACGAGCAGTACTTC	CASSQGAGAPYEQYF
-	TRBV6-5	TRBJ1-1	-	TGTGCCAGCAGGGTCCAACTCTCGAACACTGAAGCTTTCTTT	CASRVQLSNTEAFF
-	TRBV15	TRBJ2-1	TRBD1	TGTGCCACCAGCAGAGGAGGGACAGGGGGTTATGAGCAGTTCTTC	CATSRGGTGGYEQFF
-	TRBV4-2	TRBJ1-1	TRBD1	TGTGCCAGCAGCCCCGAGACAGGGGCAGACACTGAAGCTTTCTTT	CASSPETGADTEAFF
once	TRBV4-2	TRBJ1-5	-	TGTGCCAGCAGCCAAGATAGGACAAAAAATCAGCCCCAGCATTTT	CASSQDRTKNQPQHF
-	TRBV6-1	TRBJ1-2	-	TGTGCCAGCAGTGATCCGGGGAGGGACTATGGCTACACCTTC	CASSDPGRDYGYTF
once	TRBV5-4	TRBJ1-1	-	TGTGCCAGCAGCTTCCCCGGTAGCGTCGGAGTCACTGAAGCTTTCTTT	CASSFPGSVGVTEAFF
-	TRBV19	TRBJ1-5	-	TGTGCCAGTAAGCACAGGGTAGCGGGTCAGCCCCAGCATTTT	CASKHRVAGQPQHF
-	TRBV2	TRBJ1-5	TRBD1	TGTGCCAGCAATATCCGGACAGGTAATCAGCCCCAGCATTTT	CASNIRTGNQPQHF
few	TRBV5-4	TRBJ2-6	TRBD1	TGTGCCAGCAGCCTGGGTGGGGGACAGGGGGTCCCTGGGGCCAACGTCCTGACTTTC	CASSLGGGQGVPGANVLTF
-	TRBV18	TRBJ2-7	-	TGTGCCAGCTCACCAGGACAGACACCCTACGAGCAGTACTTC	CASSPGQTPYEQYF
-	TRBV19	TRBJ2-1	TRBD2	TGTGCCAGTTCGACTAGCGGGAGCCTTAACAATGAGCAGTTCTTC	CASSTSGSLNNEQFF
-	TRBV28	TRBJ2-7	TRBD1	TGTGCCAGCAGACCCCCCTCGGGACAGGGGGCGTGGCAGTACTTC	CASRPPSGQGAWQYF
-	TRBV6-5	TRBJ2-5	TRBD2	TGTGCCAGCATTTCCTCAGCGGGGACCCAAGAGACCCAGTACTTC	CASISSAGTQETQYF